This T cell receptor beta chain was captured by sequencing in a study of T-cell memory formation after mild COVID-19. Whole-study findings and limits: CD4/CD8 balance characterized clones contracting day 15 to 85, and CD4+ skew characterized later expanders. Pre-infection memory harbored some responding clones, suggesting cross-reactive memory joined.

The CDR3 has 16 residues. Germline V CDR1 and CDR2: MNHEY, SVGAGI. The V and J ends lost 0 bases and 5 bases respectively, with 16 bases between them. Points on this clonotype: Its matching antigen is unknown.

Amplification by 5'RACE using constant-segment primers produced TCR alpha and TCR beta cDNA libraries that carried sample barcodes and UMIs. TCRdb fed the 5' RACE reads into MiXCR, producing one record per CDR3 protein. The sample comprises 75,000 to 95,000 distinct CDR3 sequences, around an eighth of which are singletons, and around 27% rests with the top ten. Sequencing was done on a sample of PBMCs or a T cell subset sorted from them (not recorded which). The V and J genes are TRBV6-5 and TRBJ1-2, with D maybe TRBD1 (6 bases). This receptor was obtained from an adult woman who had mild COVID-19 (a few samples of this study predate the infection). Cell type and time point are not known. The CDR3 protein is CASSYSRAGGAYGYTF. In DNA form, the CDR3 reads TGTGCCAGCAGTTACTCCCGCGCGGGGGGGGCTTATGGCTACACCTTC.